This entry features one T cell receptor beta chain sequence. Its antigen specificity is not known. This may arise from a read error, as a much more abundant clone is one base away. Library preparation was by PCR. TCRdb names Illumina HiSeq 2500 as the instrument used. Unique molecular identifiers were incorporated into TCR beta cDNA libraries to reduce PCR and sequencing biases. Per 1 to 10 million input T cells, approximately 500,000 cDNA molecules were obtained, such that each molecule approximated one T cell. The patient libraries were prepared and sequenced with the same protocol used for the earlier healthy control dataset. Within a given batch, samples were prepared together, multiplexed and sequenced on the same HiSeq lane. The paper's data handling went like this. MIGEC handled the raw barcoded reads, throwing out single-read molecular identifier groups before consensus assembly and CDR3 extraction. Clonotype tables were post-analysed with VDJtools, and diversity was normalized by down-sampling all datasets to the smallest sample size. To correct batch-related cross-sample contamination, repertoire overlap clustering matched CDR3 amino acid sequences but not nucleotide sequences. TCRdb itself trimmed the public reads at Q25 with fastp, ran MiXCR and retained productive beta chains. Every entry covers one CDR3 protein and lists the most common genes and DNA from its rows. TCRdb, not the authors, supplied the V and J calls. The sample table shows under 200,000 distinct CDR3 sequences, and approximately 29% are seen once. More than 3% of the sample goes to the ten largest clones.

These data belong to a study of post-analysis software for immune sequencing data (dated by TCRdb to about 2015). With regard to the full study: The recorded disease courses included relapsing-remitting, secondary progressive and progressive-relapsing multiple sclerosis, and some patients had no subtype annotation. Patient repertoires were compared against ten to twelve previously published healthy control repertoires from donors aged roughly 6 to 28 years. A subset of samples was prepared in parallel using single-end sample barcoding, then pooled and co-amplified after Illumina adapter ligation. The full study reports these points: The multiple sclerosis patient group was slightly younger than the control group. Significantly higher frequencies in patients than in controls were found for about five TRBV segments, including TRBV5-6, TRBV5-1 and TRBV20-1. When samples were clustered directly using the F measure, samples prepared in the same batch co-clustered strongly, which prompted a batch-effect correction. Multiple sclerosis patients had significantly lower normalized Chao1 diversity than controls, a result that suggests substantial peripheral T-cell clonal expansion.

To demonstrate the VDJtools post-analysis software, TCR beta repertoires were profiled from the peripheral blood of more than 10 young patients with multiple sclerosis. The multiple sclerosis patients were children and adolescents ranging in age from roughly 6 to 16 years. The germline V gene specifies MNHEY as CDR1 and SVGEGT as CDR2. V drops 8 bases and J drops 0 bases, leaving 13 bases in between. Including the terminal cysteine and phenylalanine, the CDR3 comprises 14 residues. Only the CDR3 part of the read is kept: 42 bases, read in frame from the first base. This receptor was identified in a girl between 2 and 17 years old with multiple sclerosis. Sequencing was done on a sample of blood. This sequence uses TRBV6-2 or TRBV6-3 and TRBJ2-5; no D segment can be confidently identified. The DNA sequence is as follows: TGTGCCAGCCAGCCCAACCACCACCAAGAGACCCAGTACTTC. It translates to CASQPNHHQETQYF.